The 16 T cell receptor beta chains reported below all come from one sample, sequenced in a study of metastatic and nonmetastatic thyroid tumors. Thyroid surgery was preceded by no treatment in any patient. TCRdb re-called the PCR reads through MiXCR. The data show some 16,000 clones, 9.5% to 15% seen once. Input material: blood. Receptors originate from a female donor with papillary thyroid cancer or a benign thyroid nodule (not recorded which). Some clones in this sample may be carry-over from other donors' samples.

On this clone: A junction boundary mismatches the germline segment, possibly from a read error. This chain links TRBV6-2 or TRBV6-3 with TRBJ2-1; TRBD2 is a possible D gene (6 bases). Per the germline V gene, CDR1 is MNHEY and CDR2 is SVGEGT. The CDR3 totals 16 residues. CDR3 in DNA: TGTGCCAGCAGTTACGAGGCGGGGCTACCCTACAATGAGCAGCTCTTC. Protein: CASSYEAGLPYNEQLF.

In its sample, this clone is medium-sized. The rearrangement links TRBV6-1 to TRBJ2-7; D is uncertain. The V end was cut by 1 base, the J end by 6 bases, with 13 bases between. This CDR3 is 14 amino acids long. Germline V gives CDR1 MNHNS, CDR2 SASEGT. The CDR3 loop is CASSEGTWKGEQYF. The CDR3 DNA is TGTGCCAGCAGTGAAGGGACCTGGAAAGGCGAGCAGTACTTC.

The chain recombines TRBV12-3 or TRBV12-4 with TRBJ2-1; 9 bases align to TRBD1. V shed 7 bases and J 8 bases; nucleotides not matched to a gene: 15. The CDR3 covers 16 residues. CDR3 DNA sequence: TGTGCCAGCATCCGCAGAACCGGTACAGGGGGCCATGAGCAGTTCTTC. It yields the protein CASIRRTGTGGHEQFF.

This clone was counted many times. This chain connects TRBV3-2 to TRBJ2-7; TRBD1 is taken as the D call from the table, unchecked against the DNA. TRBV3-2 is deemed a pseudogene. This CDR3 is 20 amino acids long. DNA of the CDR3: TGTGCCAGCAGCCAGGTACTTTTAGGGACAATCAACCCCGGAGTAGGCGAGCAGTACTTC. Its protein product is CASSQVLLGTINPGVGEQYF.

This clone counts as medium-sized. J is TRBJ2-7 and V is TRBV28; the D is unclear. The CDR3 spans 13 residues. Trimming removed 9 bases at V and 2 bases at J, with 14 bases between. Germline lookup yields CDR1 MDHEN and CDR2 SYDVKM. This CDR3 is CASNRAQAYEQYF. The DNA of the CDR3 is TGTGCCAGTAATAGGGCCCAAGCCTACGAGCAGTACTTC.

This clone came up many times. This chain connects TRBV18 to TRBJ2-3; 8 nucleotides align to TRBD2. Trimming cost V 1 base and J 5 bases; bases outside gene matches: 5. The CDR3 has 15 amino acids. Germline V lookup: CDR1 KGHSH, CDR2 LQKENI. The CDR3 nucleotides are TGTGCCAGCTCACCACGGGCGGGAGGACGAGATACGCAGTATTTT. It is translated as CASSPRAGGRDTQYF.

In regard to this clone: The missing conserved phenylalanine or tryptophan at the end of this CDR3 makes a read error likely. This chain links TRBV6-2 or TRBV6-3 with TRBJ2-3; TRBD2 aligns across 7 bases. Germline CDR1 is MNHEY and CDR2 is SVGEGT. The V and J ends lost 7 bases and 6 bases, in that order; junction bases with no gene match: 13. The CDR3 loop spans 15 amino acids. The chain's CDR3 is CASKPGEGYWDTQYL. For the CDR3, the DNA is TGTGCCAGCAAACCCGGGGAGGGATACTGGGATACGCAGTATCTT.

This clone was recorded many times. The chain couples TRBV5-1 to TRBJ2-7, with TRBD2 identical over 12 bases. The ends lost 4 bases at V and 4 bases at J; junction bases unmatched: 3. This CDR3 is 14 amino acids long. Germline loops: CDR1 SGHRS, CDR2 YFSETQ. The DNA for the CDR3 is TGCGCCAGCAGCGAGGGGACTAGCGGGTACGAGCAGTACTTC. It specifies CASSEGTSGYEQYF.

The V and J genes are TRBV28 and TRBJ2-7; tentative D call: TRBD2 (5 bases). V was trimmed by 6 bases and J by 5 bases, leaving 23 bases between them. Looked up from germline, CDR1 is MDHEN and CDR2 is SYDVKM. The CDR3 loop spans 16 amino acids. CDR3 bases: TGTGCCAGCAGCTCACTAGAACCCCGTTACTCTGACGAGCAGTACTTC. It codes for CASSSLEPRYSDEQYF. Full variable domain (remainder filled in from reference TRBV28 and TRBJ2-7): DVKVTQSSRYLVKRTGEKVFLECVQDMDHENMFWYRQDPGLGLRLIYFSYDVKMKEKGDIPEGYSVSREKKERFSLILESASTNQTSMYLCASSSLEPRYSDEQYFGPGTRLTVT.

This clone was recorded a few times. The chain links TRBV24-1 to TRBJ1-2; D is perhaps TRBD1 (6 bases). Germline values: CDR1 KGHDR, CDR2 SFDVKD. CDR3 length: 14 residues. V shed 4 bases and J shed 7 bases, with 15 bases lying between them. The CDR3 DNA follows: TGTGCCACCAGTGACCCTGGTGGGGGCGGTGGCTACACCTTC. It specifies CATSDPGGGGGYTF.

This clone was seen repeatedly, ten times or more. One junction end does not reproduce the germline sequence, and a read error may be involved. The sample has other DNA sequences that encode this CDR3 too. V usage is TRBV2 and J usage is TRBJ1-5, with D uncertain. The CDR3 sequence is 13 residues long. CDR1 is SNHLY and CDR2 is FYNNEI in the germline V gene. Written as DNA, the CDR3 is TGTGCCAGCAATGTCTGGAGCAATCAGCCTCAGCATTTT. Residues: CASNVWSNQPQHF.

Here the CDR3 reads CVRSGQGGPNQPQHF. The CDR3 DNA reads as TGTGTCAGAAGTGGGCAGGGTGGTCCAAATCAGCCCCAGCATTTT. The gene calls are TRBV2 and TRBJ1-5; a weak D match, TRBD1 (5 bases). CDR1 and CDR2 (germline): SNHLY, FYNNEI. The CDR3 loop spans 15 amino acids.

Note on this clone: A much larger clone lies a single base off, so this may be a read error. The chain employs TRBV20-1 and TRBJ2-2, with TRBD2 matching 8 bases. Germline V CDR1 and CDR2: DFQATT, SNEGSKA (reference sequence). The V and J ends lost 1 base and 4 bases, in that order; junction bases with no gene match: 20. The CDR3 runs 20 residues. CDR3 region: CSARVLLGISGTTRTGELFF. The CDR3 DNA sequence: TGCAGTGCTAGAGTTCTTCTTGGGATTAGCGGGACCACGCGCACCGGGGAGCTGTTTTTT.

This clone was counted at least ten times. The rearrangement uses TRBV5-1 and TRBJ2-7; D may be TRBD1 or TRBD2 (6 bases each). The ends were cut back, 2 bases at V and 6 bases at J, with 15 bases in the middle. The CDR3 is 14 residues long. CDR1 and CDR2 from the germline V gene are SGHRS and YFSETQ. The CDR3, as DNA: TGCGCCAGCAGCTTTACCGGGGGCGCGTTCGAGCAGTACTTC. Protein: CASSFTGGAFEQYF. The full variable domain, with the rest looked up from reference TRBV5-1 and TRBJ2-7, is KAGVTQTPRYLIKTRGQQVTLSCSPISGHRSVSWYQQTPGQGLQFLFEYFSETQRNKGNFPGRFSGRQFSNSRSEMNVSTLELGDSALYLCASSFTGGAFEQYFGPGTRLTVT.

This clone was recorded at least ten times. The chain recombines TRBV11-2 with TRBJ1-3; TRBD1 agrees at 8 bases. The ends lost 3 bases at V and 3 bases at J; junction bases unmatched: 7. Germline V gene data show CDR1 as SGHAT and CDR2 as FQNNGV. The CDR3 is 16 amino acids. CDR3: CASSFLSGGFGNTIYF. The CDR3 DNA sequence: TGTGCCAGCAGCTTTCTCTCAGGGGGCTTTGGAAACACCATATATTTT.

As regards this clone: The CDR3 end shows no conserved phenylalanine or tryptophan, and so a read error is likely. This chain joins TRBV6-1 and TRBJ1-1; D gene unclear. From germline, CDR1 is MNHNS and CDR2 SASEGT. This CDR3 is 13 amino acids long. The ends were cut back, 7 bases at V and 3 bases at J, with 12 bases in the middle. In nucleotides, the CDR3 is TGTGCCAGCACCCTGTACAGATACACTGAAGCTTTCGTT. Its translation is CASTLYRYTEAFV.